The source of this TCR beta chain is a study of T cell repertoires in ileal Crohn's disease. Across the whole study: Median disease duration was about 8.5 years; approximately 32% smoked at surgery. Thiopurines (around 10) or anti-TNF agents (more than 17) were given postoperatively to about half.

The CDR3 runs 14 residues. The ends were cut back, 0 bases at V and 2 bases at J, with 8 bases in the middle. Germline CDR1 is SGHRS and CDR2 is YFSETQ. Findings and caveats of the study: Endoscopic recurrence occurred in every patient whose clonality exceeded 26.8%.

About this clone: Its matching antigen is unknown.

The protocol was immunoSEQ multiplex PCR, while the TCRdb copy is restricted to in-frame clones and leaves out a portion. The top ten clones hold around 5.4% of a sample with approximately 27,000 clones, around 80% of them seen once. The sequenced sample was ileal tissue. The receptor comes from an adult with Crohn's disease. V gene TRBV5-1 combines with J gene TRBJ2-5; D possibly corresponds to TRBD2 (6 bases). CDR3 in DNA: TGCGCCAGCAGCTTGGCGGGGGATCAAGAGACCCAGTACTTC. This sequence encodes CASSLAGDQETQYF.